This record concerns one TCR beta chain sequence. The antigen is not known. Repertoires were generated with immunoSEQ multiplex PCR, while TCRdb's copy carries only in-frame clones and drops some. The data hold 35,000 to 45,000 clones, with under 95% observed a single time. The data were taken from a study of regulatory dendritic cells for organ transplantation. Notes on the study in general: Memory CD8+ T cells were the most oligoclonal; naive cells were highly diverse. Among resting subsets, memory CD8+ cells contained the most alloreactive clonotypes. Regulatory dendritic cells appeared to expand memory CD8+ clones less than mature ones.

The clonotype was recovered from a human donor in good health. The sample comprised naive CD8+ T cells from blood. The subset: CD45RA+ naive T cells.

Here the CDR3 reads CASSVGSGLNTDTQYF. CDR3 bases: TGTGCCAGCAGCGTAGGATCTGGGTTGAACACAGATACGCAGTATTTT. V usage is TRBV9 and J usage is TRBJ2-3; D ambiguous. Germline V gives CDR1 SGDLS, CDR2 YYNGEE. The CDR3 covers 16 residues. Trimming removed 0 bases at V and 2 bases at J, with 13 bases between.